This T cell receptor beta chain was found in a study of a mutant IDH1 vaccine in newly diagnosed glioma. Study-level background: Therapy received beforehand was radiotherapy, temozolomide, or both, with most patients given both.

Germline lookup yields CDR1 LNHDA and CDR2 SQIVND (reference sequence). This CDR3 has 16 residues. Study conclusions and caveats: Patients mounted vaccine-induced immune responses in approximately 93% of cases.

With respect to this clone: The antigen is undetermined. The junction and the germline gene differ at one end; a read error may be behind it.

Time point in this sample: baseline, week 1 (first vaccination visit). Treatment here: pre-vaccination baseline after standard-of-care therapy. TCRdb's table, derived via immunoSEQ multiplex PCR, lists solely in-frame clones and lacks some. The table has around 67,000 clones, more than 70% seen once. Sequenced material: peripheral blood mononuclear cells (PBMCs), taken from a glioma patient treated with radiotherapy, temozolomide or both. The TCR originated in a woman aged 18 to 35 with glioma. Some clones in this sample may be carry-over from other donors' samples. This chain joins TRBV19 and TRBJ2-2; 8 bases line up with TRBD1. CDR3 nucleotides: TGTGCTAGTAGCATCCTCAGGGGGCCAGGCGCCGGGGAGCTGTTTTTT. This codes for CASSILRGPGAGELFF.